The clone carrying this T cell receptor (beta chain) appeared a few times. Its antigen is not identified. Isolated RNA was reverse transcribed in full, so expressed TCRB transcripts were sequenced. The assay was immunoSEQ multiplex PCR, and TCRdb's table has in-frame clones only and misses some. The repertoire holds around 710,000 clones, with roughly 12% as singletons. Trimming at V came to 5 bases and at J to 4 bases, leaving 4 bases not matched to a gene. The germline gives CDR1 SEHNR, CDR2 FQNEAQ (reference sequence). The CDR3 sequence is 14 residues long. The record originates from a study of beta chain features in type 1 diabetes. Study observations and caveats: The naive, central memory and Treg TCRB repertoires of patients appeared to be more similar to one another than those of healthy donors. Moderate but significant shortening of TCRB CDR3s was recorded in all four CD4+ subsets from Type 1 diabetes patients.

The receptor was isolated from a man aged 25-45 years with type 1 diabetes. The sequenced material came from naive CD4+ T cells from blood. This rearrangement joins TRBV7-9 to TRBJ2-3, with 9 bases matching TRBD2. CDR3 sequence: CASSAGGPADTQYF. CDR3 in DNA: TGTGCCAGCAGCGCGGGGGGGCCCGCAGATACGCAGTATTTT.